This TCR beta chain was found in a study of T cells in Graves' hyperthyroidism and ophthalmopathy. General study results and limits: Expanded thyroid clonotypes (above 0.001) were mostly also found in blood. Ophthalmopathy was separated from stable hyperthyroidism by a 13 V-J model.

Reasons for excluding patients were uncontrolled infection, other autoimmune disease, pregnancy or lactation. Concerning this clonotype itself: What it recognizes is unknown.

The V gene lost 3 bases and the J gene lost 4 bases, with 12 bases spanning the gap. The CDR3 covers 14 residues. Amplification of TCR beta CDR3 regions was performed using RNA transcripts as template. In the first-round RT-PCR of the TCR CDR3, the HTBI primer set was used. TCRdb re-called the multiplex PCR reads through MiXCR, storing one row per CDR3 protein. This table holds under 350,000 distinct CDR3 sequences, 15% to 20% found once. The rearrangement links TRBV12-3 or TRBV12-4 to TRBJ2-5; possibly TRBD2 for D (5 bases). The TCR originated in a woman in her forties or fifties with Graves' hyperthyroidism. The sequenced sample was blood. CDR3 in DNA: TGTGCCAGCAGTTTGAGTTCAGAGGGAGAGACCCAGTACTTC. This sequence encodes CASSLSSEGETQYF.